The clone carrying this T cell receptor (beta chain) was observed at least ten times. As yet, its antigen is unknown. The time point denotes: newly diagnosed GD, antithyroid drugs for less than 3 months. PBMC RNA was the source of the TCR library. The sample comes from a study of regulatory T cells in long-lasting Graves disease. Study-wide results and caveats: Sharing of public clonotypes was greater in persistent patients (under 3,000) than in new patients (around 930).

Combining iRepertoire HTBI primers with Arm-PCR of CDR3 regions, the authors built TCR beta libraries. TCRdb re-derived calls from the multiplex PCR reads in MiXCR, one entry per CDR3 protein. The table has about 610,000 distinct CDR3 sequences, around 15% seen once. The same sample was also studied in work on T cells in Graves' hyperthyroidism and ophthalmopathy.

Here the sequenced sample was peripheral blood mononuclear cells (PBMCs), taken at new diagnosis, from a patient treated with antithyroid drugs. The sequence derives from a man younger than 30 with Graves disease.

Here the CDR3 reads CASNSGGNTQYF. DNA for the CDR3: TGTGCCAGCAACTCCGGAGGGAATACGCAGTATTTT. This chain connects TRBV12-3 or TRBV12-4 to TRBJ2-3; a weak D match, TRBD2 (6 bases). This CDR3 is 12 amino acids long. V was shortened by 7 bases and J by 7 bases, with 12 bases between the two germline ends.